The TCR beta chain described here comes from a study of OX40 agonist ivuxolimab in advanced cancers. As for the study in general: Two cutaneous melanoma patients and one hepatocellular carcinoma patient, three in all, had partial responses.

This clone was counted once. With autoimmune disease history or systemic immunosuppression, patients were excluded. The method was immunoSEQ multiplex PCR; TCRdb's version includes in-frame clones alone and lacks a portion of them. The repertoire includes tens of thousands of clones, about 87% of them detected once, and approximately 0.51% sits in the top ten. Between the trimmed V and J ends, which lost 11 bases and 1 base, there was a span of 12 bases. Germline V lookup: CDR1 MNHEY, CDR2 SMNVEV (reference sequence). The CDR3 consists of 12 residues. The origin of this receptor is an adult with an advanced solid tumor such as melanoma, head and neck, liver or kidney cancer. V and J are TRBV27 and TRBJ2-7; weak D call: TRBD1 (6 bases). The sample consisted of CD4+ or CD8+ T cells sorted from blood, taken in a trial of the OX40 agonist ivuxolimab. The CDR3 loop reads CAVRTESYEQYF. CDR3 nucleotides: TGTGCCGTTCGGACAGAGTCCTACGAGCAGTACTTC.